These 16 T cell receptor beta chains share one sample of origin, sequenced in a study of blood T cell repertoires in COVID-19. Assay used: immunoSEQ multiplex PCR; TCRdb lists only in-frame clones, some missing. Of some 270,000 clones listed, about 86% were seen once; the top ten hold approximately 14%. Input material: peripheral blood. These receptors were obtained from a person in their 70s with COVID-19, enrolled during active disease.

The CDR3: CASRRGGNTGELFF. The CDR3 region has the DNA TGTGCAAGTCGGCGCGGGGGGAATACCGGGGAGCTGTTTTTT. The chain uses TRBV12-2 and TRBJ2-2; TRBD2 is taken as the D call from the table, unchecked against the DNA. TRBV12-2 is marked as a pseudogene. There are 14 residues in the CDR3.

The chain couples TRBV5-1 to TRBJ2-2; 10 bases map to TRBD1. The V segment lost 3 bases and the J segment 4 bases; nucleotides outside the gene matches: 15. The CDR3 has 19 residues. Germline CDR1 and CDR2: SGHRS and YFSETQ. CDR3 bases: TGCGCCAGCAGCTCCGGTCTTGATTCGGGACAGGGGATCACCGGGGAGCTGTTTTTT. It yields the protein CASSSGLDSGQGITGELFF.

The chain links TRBV9 to TRBJ1-5; TRBD1 might be the D (5 bases). The CDR3 consists of 15 residues. Trimming stripped 4 bases from V and 5 bases from J, with 16 bases between. CDR1 and CDR2 (germline): SGDLS, YYNGEE. CDR3 residues: CASSPSGEGYQPQHF. The CDR3 region has the DNA TGTGCCAGCAGCCCTTCGGGGGAGGGGTATCAGCCCCAGCATTTT.

This chain joins TRBV18 and TRBJ2-7, with D perhaps TRBD2 (5 bases). The germline V gene has CDR1 KGHSH and CDR2 LQKENI. Between the trimmed V and J ends, which lost 2 bases and 2 bases, there was a span of 16 bases. CDR3 length equals 16 residues. The DNA of the CDR3 is TGTGCCAGCTCACCAAACACCGGGGATGGACCCTACGAGCAGTACTTC. Encoded protein: CASSPNTGDGPYEQYF. The whole variable domain, remainder taken from reference TRBV18 and TRBJ2-7, is NAGVMQNPRHLVRRRGQEARLRCSPMKGHSHVYWYRQLPEEGLKFMVYLQKENIIDESGMPKERFSAEFPKEGPSILRIQQVVRGDSAAYFCASSPNTGDGPYEQYFGPGTRLTVT.

V is TRBV29-1 and J is TRBJ2-2; 11 bases are a match to TRBD2. V shed 6 bases, J shed 8 bases, and the junction held 2 bases outside the gene matches. Per germline, CDR1 SQVTM and CDR2 ANQGSEA. The CDR3 has 12 amino acids. For the CDR3, the DNA is TGCAGCGTCCGACTAGCGGGAGGGGAGCTGTTTTTT. Its translation: CSVRLAGGELFF.

CDR3 region: CASSDRGITEAFF. The CDR3 bases are TGTGCCAGCAGCGACAGGGGTATCACTGAAGCTTTCTTT. The rearrangement links TRBV6-4 to TRBJ1-1, with TRBD1 matching 8 bases. Germline trimming cut 6 bases from V and 4 bases from J; bases unmatched to any gene: 4. The CDR3 extends over 13 amino acids. Germline CDR1 is MRHNA and CDR2 is SNTAGT.

V and J are TRBV19 and TRBJ1-2; no definite D call. With 3 bases removed from V and 6 bases from J, the gap between germline ends came to 14 bases. There are 14 residues in the CDR3. In germline, CDR1 is LNHDA, CDR2 SQIVND (reference sequence). The CDR3 DNA is TGTGCCAGTAGTATTGACAAAAAGGCCCATGGCTACACCTTC. This sequence encodes CASSIDKKAHGYTF. The full variable domain, completed using reference TRBV19 and TRBJ1-2, is DGGITQSPKYLFRKEGQNVTLSCEQNLNHDAMYWYRQDPGQGLRLIYYSQIVNDFQKGDIAEGYSVSREKKESFPLTVTSAQKNPTAFYLCASSIDKKAHGYTFGSGTRLTVV.

The chain is built from TRBV7-9 and TRBJ2-3; 8 positions match TRBD2. The CDR3 runs 15 residues. Germline trimming cut 5 bases from V and 0 bases from J; bases unmatched to any gene: 4. CDR1 is SEHNR, CDR2 FQNEAQ, per germline (reference sequence). The CDR3 DNA sequence: TGTGCCAGCAGCGTCAGCGGGAGAAGCACAGATACGCAGTATTTT. Protein sequence: CASSVSGRSTDTQYF.

The V and J genes are TRBV7-2 and TRBJ2-7; TRBD2 matches at 7 bases. The CDR3 is made up of 17 amino acids. V dropped 5 bases and J dropped 2; count of bases not matched to a gene: 15. Germline CDR1 is SGHTA and CDR2 is FQGNSA. The CDR3 DNA reads TGTGCCAGCAGCACAAAGGCGGGCGGGAGCCCGCCCTACGAGCAGTACTTC. Protein: CASSTKAGGSPPYEQYF.

The rearrangement joins TRBV11-1 to TRBJ2-7; D remains unclear. The germline V gene encodes CDR1 SGHAT and CDR2 FQDESV (reference sequence). The CDR3 loop spans 13 amino acids. The V end was cut by 0 bases, the J end by 4 bases, with 7 bases between. The CDR3 DNA follows: TGTGCCAGCAGCTTAGCCCCCCGGTACGAGCAGTACTTC. Protein product: CASSLAPRYEQYF.

This clone was observed a few times. The chain joins TRBV30 to TRBJ2-1; 8 positions agree with TRBD2. This CDR3 has 16 residues. With 5 bases clipped from V and 7 bases from J, the junction kept 16 bases outside the gene matches. Germline CDR1 reads GTSNPN; CDR2 reads SVGIG (reference sequence). The CDR3 sequence is CAWCLYSGMGRNEQFF. CDR3 DNA sequence: TGTGCCTGGTGCTTATATAGCGGGATGGGGAGGAATGAGCAGTTCTTC. The variable domain in full, with the rest retrieved from reference TRBV30 and TRBJ2-1, is SQTIHQWPATLVQPVGSPLSLECTVEGTSNPNLYWYRQAAGRGLQLLFYSVGIGQISSEVPQNLSASRPQDRQFILSSKKLLLSDSGFYLCAWCLYSGMGRNEQFFGPGTRLTVL.

V is TRBV11-2 and J is TRBJ1-1, with D possibly TRBD1 on 5 matching bases. In germline, CDR1 is SGHAT, CDR2 FQNNGV. This CDR3 region has 14 residues. The germline V and J ends were trimmed by 5 bases and 6 bases, with 16 bases remaining between them. This CDR3 is CASSPSGGMAEAFF. CDR3 DNA: TGTGCCAGCAGCCCCAGCGGGGGGATGGCTGAAGCTTTCTTT.

The gene calls are TRBV18 and TRBJ1-1; no firm D call. CDR1 KGHSH and CDR2 LQKENI come from the germline V gene. Trimming stripped 6 bases from V and 1 base from J, with 15 bases between. The CDR3 spans 15 residues. The CDR3 coding sequence is TGTGCCAGCTCCCCCATTCCGCGCCCGAACACTGAAGCTTTCTTT. Translation gives CASSPIPRPNTEAFF.

This clone was seen a handful of times. J is TRBJ1-5 and V is TRBV28, with D uncertain. V was shortened by 3 bases and J by 5 bases, with 11 bases between the two germline ends. Germline-derived CDR1 and CDR2 are MDHEN and SYDVKM. The CDR3 is 14 residues long. The chain's CDR3 is CASSLTGRDQPQHF. CDR3 nucleotide sequence: TGTGCCAGCAGTTTGACCGGTCGGGATCAGCCCCAGCATTTT. The variable domain in full, completed from reference TRBV28 and TRBJ1-5, reads DVKVTQSSRYLVKRTGEKVFLECVQDMDHENMFWYRQDPGLGLRLIYFSYDVKMKEKGDIPEGYSVSREKKERFSLILESASTNQTSMYLCASSLTGRDQPQHFGDGTRLSIL.

The V gene is TRBV2, the J gene TRBJ1-1, with D tentatively TRBD1 (5 bases). The CDR3 sequence is 18 residues long. V lost 6 bases and J 0 bases, leaving 23 bases between the germline ends. The germline CDR1 and CDR2 sequences are SNHLY and FYNNEI. This CDR3 is CASREGLVRSNMNTEAFF. The CDR3 bases are TGTGCCAGCAGGGAGGGGCTGGTGAGGTCTAATATGAACACTGAAGCTTTCTTT. Drawing the rest from reference TRBV2 and TRBJ1-1, the complete variable domain is EPEVTQTPSHQVTQMGQEVILRCVPISNHLYFYWYRQILGQKVEFLVSFYNNEISEKSEIFDDQFSVERPDGSNFTLKIRSTKLEDSAMYFCASREGLVRSNMNTEAFFGQGTRLTVV.

This chain links TRBV7-2 with TRBJ2-3; TRBD1 aligns across 10 bases. The CDR3 has 16 residues. The V gene end was trimmed by 5 bases and the J gene end by 0 bases; junction bases not matched to a gene: 5. Germline CDR1 and CDR2: SGHTA and FQGNSA. The CDR3 DNA sequence: TGTGCCAGCAGCCCAGACAGGGGGCTCAGCACAGATACGCAGTATTTT. This codes for CASSPDRGLSTDTQYF.